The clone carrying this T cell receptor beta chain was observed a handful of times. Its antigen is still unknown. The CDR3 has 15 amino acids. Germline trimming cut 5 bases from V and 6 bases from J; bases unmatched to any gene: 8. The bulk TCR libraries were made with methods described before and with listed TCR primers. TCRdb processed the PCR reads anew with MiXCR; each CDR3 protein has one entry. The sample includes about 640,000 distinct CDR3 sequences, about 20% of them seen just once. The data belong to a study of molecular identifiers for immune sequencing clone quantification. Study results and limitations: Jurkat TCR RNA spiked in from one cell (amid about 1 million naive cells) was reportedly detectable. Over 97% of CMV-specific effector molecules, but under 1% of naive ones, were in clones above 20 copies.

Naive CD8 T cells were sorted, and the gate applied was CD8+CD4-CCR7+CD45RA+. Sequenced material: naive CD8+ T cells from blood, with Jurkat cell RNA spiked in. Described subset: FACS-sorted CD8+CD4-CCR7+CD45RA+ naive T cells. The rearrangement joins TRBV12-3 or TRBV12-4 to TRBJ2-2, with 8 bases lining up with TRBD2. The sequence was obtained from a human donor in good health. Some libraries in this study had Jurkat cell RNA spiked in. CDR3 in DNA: TGTGCCAGCAGTCGAGATAGCGGGGTCGCCGGGGAGCTGTTTTTT. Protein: CASSRDSGVAGELFF.